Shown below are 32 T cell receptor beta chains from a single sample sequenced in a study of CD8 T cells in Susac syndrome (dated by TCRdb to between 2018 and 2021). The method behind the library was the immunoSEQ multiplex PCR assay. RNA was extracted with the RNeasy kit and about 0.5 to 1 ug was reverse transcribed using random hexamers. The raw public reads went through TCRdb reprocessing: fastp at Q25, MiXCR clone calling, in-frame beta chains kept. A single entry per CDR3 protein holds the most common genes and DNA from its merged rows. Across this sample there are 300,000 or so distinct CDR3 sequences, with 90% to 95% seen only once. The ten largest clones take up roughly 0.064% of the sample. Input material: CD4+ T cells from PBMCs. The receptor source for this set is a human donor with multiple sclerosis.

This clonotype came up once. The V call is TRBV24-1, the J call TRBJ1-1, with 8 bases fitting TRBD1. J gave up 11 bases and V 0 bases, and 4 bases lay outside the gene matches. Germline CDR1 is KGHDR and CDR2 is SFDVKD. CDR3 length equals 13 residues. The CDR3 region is CATSDLGQGRAFF. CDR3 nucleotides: TGTGCCACCAGTGATTTGGGACAGGGACGCGCTTTCTTT.

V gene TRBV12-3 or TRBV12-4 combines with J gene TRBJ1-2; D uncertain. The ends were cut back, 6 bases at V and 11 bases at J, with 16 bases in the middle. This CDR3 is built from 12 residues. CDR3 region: CASSRVLVGYTF. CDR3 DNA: TGTGCCAGCAGCCGCGTGCTTGTGGGTTACACCTTC.

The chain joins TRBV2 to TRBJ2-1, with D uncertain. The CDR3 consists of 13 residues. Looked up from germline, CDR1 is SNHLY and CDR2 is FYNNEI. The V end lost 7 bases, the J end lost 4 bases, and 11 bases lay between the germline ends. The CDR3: CASIPGPYNEQFF. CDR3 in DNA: TGTGCCAGCATTCCGGGCCCATACAATGAGCAGTTCTTC.

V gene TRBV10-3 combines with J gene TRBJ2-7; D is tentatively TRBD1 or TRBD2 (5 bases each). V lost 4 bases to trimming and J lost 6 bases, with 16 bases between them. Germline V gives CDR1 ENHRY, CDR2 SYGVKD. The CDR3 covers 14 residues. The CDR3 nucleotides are TGTGCCATCAGTGTAGGGGTTGGAGGAGGCGAGCAGTACTTC. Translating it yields CAISVGVGGGEQYF.

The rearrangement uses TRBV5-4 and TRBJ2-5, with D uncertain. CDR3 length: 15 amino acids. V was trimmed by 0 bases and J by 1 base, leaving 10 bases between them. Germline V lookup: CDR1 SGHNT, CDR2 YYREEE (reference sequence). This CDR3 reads CASSLAFGFQETQYF. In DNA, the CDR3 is TGTGCCAGCAGCTTGGCCTTCGGCTTCCAAGAGACCCAGTACTTC. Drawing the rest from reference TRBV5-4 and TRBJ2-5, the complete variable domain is ETGVTQSPTHLIKTRGQQVTLRCSSQSGHNTVSWYQQALGQGPQFIFQYYREEENGRGNFPPRFSGLQFPNYSSELNVNALELDDSALYLCASSLAFGFQETQYFGPGTRLLVL.

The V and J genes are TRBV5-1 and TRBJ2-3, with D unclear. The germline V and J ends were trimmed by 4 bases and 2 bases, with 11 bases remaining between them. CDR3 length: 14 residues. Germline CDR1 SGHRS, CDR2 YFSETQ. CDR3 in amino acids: CASSPPTPTDTQYF. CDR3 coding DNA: TGCGCCAGCAGCCCGCCGACCCCCACAGATACGCAGTATTTT.

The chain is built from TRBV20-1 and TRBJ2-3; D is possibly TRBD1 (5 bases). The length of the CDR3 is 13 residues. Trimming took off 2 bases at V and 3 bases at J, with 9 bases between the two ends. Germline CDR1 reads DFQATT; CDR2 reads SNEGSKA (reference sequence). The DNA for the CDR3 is TGCAGTGCTAGACCCGCAGGGACAGATACGCAGTATTTT. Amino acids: CSARPAGTDTQYF.

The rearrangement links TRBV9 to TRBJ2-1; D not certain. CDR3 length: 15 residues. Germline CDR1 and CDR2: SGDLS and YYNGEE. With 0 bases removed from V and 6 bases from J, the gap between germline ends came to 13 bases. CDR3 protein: CASSVGGSASNEQFF. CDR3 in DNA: TGTGCCAGCAGCGTAGGCGGATCCGCGTCCAATGAGCAGTTCTTC.

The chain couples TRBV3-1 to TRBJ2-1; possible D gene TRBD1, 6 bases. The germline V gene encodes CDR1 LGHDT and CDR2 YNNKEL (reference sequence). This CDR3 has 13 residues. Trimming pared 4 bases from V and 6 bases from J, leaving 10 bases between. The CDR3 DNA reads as TGTGCCAGCAGCCCCAGGGGCGGCAATGAGCAGTTCTTC. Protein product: CASSPRGGNEQFF.

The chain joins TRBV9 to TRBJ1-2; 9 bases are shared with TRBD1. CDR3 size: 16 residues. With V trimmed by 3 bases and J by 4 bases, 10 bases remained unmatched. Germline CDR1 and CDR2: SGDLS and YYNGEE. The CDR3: CASSAIPGQGPYGYTF. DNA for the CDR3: TGTGCCAGCAGCGCCATACCCGGACAGGGGCCCTATGGCTACACCTTC. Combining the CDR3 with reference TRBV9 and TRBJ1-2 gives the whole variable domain DSGVTQTPKHLITATGQRVTLRCSPRSGDLSVYWYQQSLDQGLQFLIQYYNGEERAKGNILERFSAQQFPDLHSELNLSSLELGDSALYFCASSAIPGQGPYGYTFGSGTRLTVV.

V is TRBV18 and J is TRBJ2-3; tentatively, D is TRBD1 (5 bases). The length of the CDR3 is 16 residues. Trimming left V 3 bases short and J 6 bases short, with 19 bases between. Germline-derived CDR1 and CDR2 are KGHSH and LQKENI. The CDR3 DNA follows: TGTGCCAGCTCACCGAGGCAGGCCATCCCAGGGGATACGCAGTATTTT. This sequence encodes CASSPRQAIPGDTQYF.

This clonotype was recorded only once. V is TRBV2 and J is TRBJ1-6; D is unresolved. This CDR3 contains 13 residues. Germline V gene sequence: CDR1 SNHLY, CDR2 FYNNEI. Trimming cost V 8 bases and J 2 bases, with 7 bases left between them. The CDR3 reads CASQVPYNSPLHF. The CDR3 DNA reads TGTGCCAGCCAGGTTCCCTATAATTCACCCCTCCACTTT.

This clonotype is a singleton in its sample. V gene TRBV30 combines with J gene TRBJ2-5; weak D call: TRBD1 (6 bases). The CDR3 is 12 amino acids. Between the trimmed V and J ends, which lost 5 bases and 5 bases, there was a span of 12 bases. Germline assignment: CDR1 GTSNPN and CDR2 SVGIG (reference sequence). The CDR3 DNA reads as TGTGCCTGGGCGAGGGGGAGTGAGACCCAGTACTTC. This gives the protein CAWARGSETQYF.

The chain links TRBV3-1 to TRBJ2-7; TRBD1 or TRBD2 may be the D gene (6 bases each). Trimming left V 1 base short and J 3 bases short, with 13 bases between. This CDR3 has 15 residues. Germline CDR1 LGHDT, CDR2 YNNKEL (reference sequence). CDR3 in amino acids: CASSQVPGGGYEQYF. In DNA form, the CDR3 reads TGTGCCAGCAGCCAAGTTCCCGGGGGCGGCTACGAGCAGTACTTC.

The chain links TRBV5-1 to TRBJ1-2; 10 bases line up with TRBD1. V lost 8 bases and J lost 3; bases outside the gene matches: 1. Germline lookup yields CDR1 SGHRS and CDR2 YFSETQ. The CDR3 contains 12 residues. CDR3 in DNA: TGCGCCAGGGGGACAGGGGACTATGGCTACACCTTC. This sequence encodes CARGTGDYGYTF.

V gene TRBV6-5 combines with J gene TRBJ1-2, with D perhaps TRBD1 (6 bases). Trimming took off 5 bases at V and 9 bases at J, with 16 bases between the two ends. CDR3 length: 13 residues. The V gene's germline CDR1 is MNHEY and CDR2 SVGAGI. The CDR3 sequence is CASSTPGVRRYTF. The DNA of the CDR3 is TGTGCCAGCAGTACTCCAGGGGTTCGTCGCTACACCTTC.

CDR3 nucleotides: TGCAGTGCTCGACTAGCGGGAGCCATCGAGCAGTACTTC. This gives the protein CSARLAGAIEQYF. The J gene is TRBJ2-7, the V gene TRBV20-1; TRBD2 matches at 12 bases. V was clipped by 5 bases and J by 6 bases; unmatched bases: 5. The CDR3 spans 13 residues. CDR1 is DFQATT and CDR2 is SNEGSKA in the germline V gene (reference sequence).

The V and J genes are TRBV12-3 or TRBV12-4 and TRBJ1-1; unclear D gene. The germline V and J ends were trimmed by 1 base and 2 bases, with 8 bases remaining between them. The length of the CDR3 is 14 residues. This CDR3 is CASSLGHPNTEAFF. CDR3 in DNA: TGTGCCAGCAGTTTAGGACACCCCAACACTGAAGCTTTCTTT.

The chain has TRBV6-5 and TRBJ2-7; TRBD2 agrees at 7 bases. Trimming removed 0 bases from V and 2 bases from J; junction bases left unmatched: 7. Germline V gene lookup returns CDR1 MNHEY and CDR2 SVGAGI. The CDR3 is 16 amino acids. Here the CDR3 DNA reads TGTGCCAGCAGTTACTCGGCCCCTAGCGGACCCTACGAGCAGTACTTC. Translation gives CASSYSAPSGPYEQYF.

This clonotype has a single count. CDR3 coding DNA: TGTGCCAGCAGCTTGGCCGTGGGACACAATCAGCCCCAGCATTTT. It yields the protein CASSLAVGHNQPQHF. The genes are TRBV7-2 and TRBJ1-5; weak D call: TRBD1 (6 bases). The CDR3 runs 15 residues. Germline V gene sequence: CDR1 SGHTA, CDR2 FQGNSA. V gave up 3 bases and J gave up 3 bases, with 12 bases separating them.

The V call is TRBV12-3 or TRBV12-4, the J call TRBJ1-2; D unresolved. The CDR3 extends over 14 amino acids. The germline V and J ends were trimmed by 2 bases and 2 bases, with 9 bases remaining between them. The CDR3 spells CASSLSVPNYGYTF. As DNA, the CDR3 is TGTGCCAGCAGTTTATCGGTGCCAAACTATGGCTACACCTTC.

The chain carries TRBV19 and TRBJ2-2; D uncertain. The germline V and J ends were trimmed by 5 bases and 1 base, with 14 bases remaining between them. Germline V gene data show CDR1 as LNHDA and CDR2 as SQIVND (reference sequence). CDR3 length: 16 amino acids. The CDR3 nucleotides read TGTGCCAGTAGTCAGAGGCCGCGAATGAACACCGGGGAGCTGTTTTTT. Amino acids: CASSQRPRMNTGELFF.

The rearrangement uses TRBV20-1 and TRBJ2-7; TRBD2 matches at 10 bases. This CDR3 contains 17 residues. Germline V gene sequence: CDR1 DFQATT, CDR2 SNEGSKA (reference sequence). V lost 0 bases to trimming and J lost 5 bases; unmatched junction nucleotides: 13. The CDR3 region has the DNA TGCAGTGCTAGAGATAGGAGCGGGGGGGCCTCCCCACACGAGCAGTACTTC. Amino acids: CSARDRSGGASPHEQYF.

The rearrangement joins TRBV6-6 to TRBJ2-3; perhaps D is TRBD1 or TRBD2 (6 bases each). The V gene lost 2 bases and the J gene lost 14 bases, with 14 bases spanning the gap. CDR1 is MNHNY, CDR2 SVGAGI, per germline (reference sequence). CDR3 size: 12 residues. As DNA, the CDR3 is TGTGCCAGCAGTTACAGGACAGCGGGCCCGTATTTT. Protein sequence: CASSYRTAGPYF.

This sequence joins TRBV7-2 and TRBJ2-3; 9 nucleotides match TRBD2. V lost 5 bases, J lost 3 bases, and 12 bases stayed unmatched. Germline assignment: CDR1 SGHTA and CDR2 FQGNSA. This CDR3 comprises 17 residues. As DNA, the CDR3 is TGTGCCAGCAGCCCCCGGGGAGCGGGAGGTTGGACAGATACGCAGTATTTT. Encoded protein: CASSPRGAGGWTDTQYF.

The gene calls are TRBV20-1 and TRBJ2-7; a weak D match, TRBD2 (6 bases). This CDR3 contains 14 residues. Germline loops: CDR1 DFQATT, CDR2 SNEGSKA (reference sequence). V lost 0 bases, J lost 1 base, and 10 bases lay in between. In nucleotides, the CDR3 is TGCAGTGCTAGAGATGCGGGAAGTTCCTACGAGCAGTACTTC. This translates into CSARDAGSSYEQYF.

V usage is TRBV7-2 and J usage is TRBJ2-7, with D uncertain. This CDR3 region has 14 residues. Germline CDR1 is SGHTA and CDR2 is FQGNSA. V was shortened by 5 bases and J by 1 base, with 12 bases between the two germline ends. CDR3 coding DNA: TGTGCCAGCAGCAACTACCTCTCATCCTACGAGCAGTACTTC. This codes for CASSNYLSSYEQYF.

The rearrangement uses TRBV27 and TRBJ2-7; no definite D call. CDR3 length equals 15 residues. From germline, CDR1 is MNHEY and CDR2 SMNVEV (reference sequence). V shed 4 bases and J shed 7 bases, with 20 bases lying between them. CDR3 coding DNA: TGTGCCAGCAGTTCCCTCGCATCTATTTCGTCGGAGCAGTACTTC. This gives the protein CASSSLASISSEQYF.

Here the CDR3 DNA reads TGTGCCAGCAGCTTAGGGTGGGAGGCGGTCTACGAGCAGTACTTC. This sequence encodes CASSLGWEAVYEQYF. The chain is built from TRBV7-2 and TRBJ2-7; a possible D gene is TRBD2 (6 bases). CDR1 SGHTA and CDR2 FQGNSA come from the germline V gene. Trimming took 1 base from V and 3 from J, leaving 13 bases between them. CDR3 size: 15 residues.

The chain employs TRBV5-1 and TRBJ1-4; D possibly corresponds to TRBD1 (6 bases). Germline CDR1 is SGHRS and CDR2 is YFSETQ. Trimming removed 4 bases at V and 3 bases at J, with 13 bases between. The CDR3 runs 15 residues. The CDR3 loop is CASSITGSSNEKLFF. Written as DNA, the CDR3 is TGCGCCAGCAGCATCACAGGGTCTTCTAATGAAAAACTGTTTTTT.

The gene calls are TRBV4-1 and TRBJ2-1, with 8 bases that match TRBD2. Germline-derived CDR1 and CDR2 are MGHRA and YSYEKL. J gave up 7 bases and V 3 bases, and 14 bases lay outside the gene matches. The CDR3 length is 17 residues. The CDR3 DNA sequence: TGCGCCAGCAGCCATTTAGCGGGGCAGAGGGGTAGTAATGAGCAGTTCTTC. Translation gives CASSHLAGQRGSNEQFF.

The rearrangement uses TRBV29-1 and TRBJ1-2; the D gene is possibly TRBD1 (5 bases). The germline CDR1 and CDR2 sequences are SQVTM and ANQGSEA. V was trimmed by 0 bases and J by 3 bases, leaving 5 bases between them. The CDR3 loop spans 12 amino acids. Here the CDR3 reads CSVEETDYGYTF. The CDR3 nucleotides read TGCAGCGTTGAAGAGACAGACTATGGCTACACCTTC.